The next 13 T cell receptor beta chains were all read from a single sample in a study of T cell repertoires in cytomegalovirus infection (dated by TCRdb to between 2018 and 2020). The antigens these receptors bind are not known. What this sample's treatment or condition label stands for: in vitro stimulation with specific CMV peptide epitopes to enrich CMV-specific T cells. Sequencing was performed on an Illumina HiSeq 1500. The raw public data were reprocessed by TCRdb itself: fastp quality trimming at Q25, MiXCR clonotype calling, in-frame beta chains only. One record per CDR3 amino acid sequence lists the most common genes and DNA. This sample is represented by approximately 110,000 distinct CDR3 sequences; approximately 45% of them were singletons. The ten largest clones capture about 76% of the sample. The specimen comprised CD8+ T cells from cultured PBMCs, sampled from culture after CMV antigen stimulation. These receptors were obtained from a human donor in good health (CMV status not recorded). Some clones in this sample may be carry-over from other donors' samples.

This clonotype has a count of ten or more. The genes are TRBV7-2 and TRBJ2-7; the D call may be TRBD1 or TRBD2 (6 bases each). Trimming took 3 bases from V and 4 from J, leaving 10 bases between them. There are 13 residues in the CDR3. Germline-derived CDR1 and CDR2 are SGHTA and FQGNSA. As DNA, the CDR3 is TGTGCCAGCAGCTTCTGGGGGGCATACGAGCAGTACTTC. Encoded protein: CASSFWGAYEQYF.

The chain combines TRBV13 with TRBJ1-4; possibly TRBD1 for D (6 bases). This CDR3 region has 15 residues. V lost 1 base, J lost 8 bases, and 14 bases lay in between. Germline CDR1 PRHDT, CDR2 FYEKMQ (reference sequence). The CDR3 bases are TGTGCCAGCAGCTTAGCGGCAGGGGTAGAGGAAAAACTGTTTTTT. It yields the protein CASSLAAGVEEKLFF.

This rearrangement joins TRBV2 to TRBJ1-1; D may be TRBD1 (5 bases). The length of the CDR3 is 15 residues. CDR1 and CDR2 (germline): SNHLY, FYNNEI. V was shortened by 6 bases and J by 6 bases, with 20 bases between the two germline ends. The CDR3 bases are TGTGCCAGCAGCGCCCCGGGGGGGAATGGGGCTGAAGCTTTCTTT. This gives the protein CASSAPGGNGAEAFF.

The chain couples TRBV6-5 to TRBJ2-5; 14 nucleotides line up with TRBD2. Germline assignment: CDR1 MNHEY and CDR2 SVGAGI. The CDR3 contains 15 residues. The ends lost 3 bases at V and 10 bases at J; junction bases unmatched: 7. DNA for the CDR3: TGTGCCAGCAGTTATGGGACTAGCGGGAGAGGGGGCCAGTACTTC. Its translation is CASSYGTSGRGGQYF.

This clonotype was seen repeatedly, ten times or more. The chain has TRBV19 and TRBJ2-3, with TRBD2 identical over 13 bases. There are 16 residues in the CDR3. CDR1 is LNHDA and CDR2 is SQIVND in the germline V gene (reference sequence). The ends lost 6 bases at V and 3 bases at J; junction bases unmatched: 6. The CDR3 DNA follows: TGTGCCAGTAGCTACATGGGACTAGCGGGGACAGATACGCAGTATTTT. It is translated as CASSYMGLAGTDTQYF.

This clonotype was counted ten times or more. The rearrangement links TRBV7-9 to TRBJ1-2; D is undetermined. The CDR3 has 13 amino acids. V was trimmed by 0 bases and J by 2 bases, leaving 4 bases between them. Germline V CDR1 and CDR2: SEHNR, FQNEAQ (reference sequence). In DNA form, the CDR3 reads TGTGCCAGCAGCTTAGCGGGAAACTATGGCTACACCTTC. It encodes CASSLAGNYGYTF.

The chain is built from TRBV4-1 and TRBJ2-7, with 11 bases identical to TRBD2. The CDR3 spans 15 residues. Germline CDR1 and CDR2: MGHRA and YSYEKL. V trimming: 4 bases; J trimming: 3 bases; junction bases outside the gene matches: 5. The CDR3 spells CASSLTTSGDYEQYF. Here the CDR3 DNA reads TGCGCCAGCAGCCTAACGACTAGCGGGGACTACGAGCAGTACTTC.

The chain employs TRBV10-3 and TRBJ1-2; no definite D call. The germline V gene encodes CDR1 ENHRY and CDR2 SYGVKD. This CDR3 spans 12 amino acids. V was cut by 2 bases and J by 8 bases, with 9 bases left in between. The CDR3 loop reads CAISEEGSGYTF. CDR3 in DNA: TGTGCCATCAGTGAGGAGGGATCCGGCTACACCTTC.

This chain joins TRBV27 and TRBJ2-5; TRBD1 agrees at 9 bases. The J segment lost 4 bases and the V segment lost 5 bases, leaving 8 bases of the junction unmatched. The CDR3 loop spans 15 amino acids. CDR1 MNHEY and CDR2 SMNVEV come from the germline V gene (reference sequence). CDR3: CASSPTWTGVETQYF. CDR3 coding DNA: TGTGCCAGCAGTCCAACTTGGACAGGGGTAGAGACCCAGTACTTC.

The sample holds a few counts of this clonotype. The chain couples TRBV4-1 to TRBJ2-7; a weak D match, TRBD1 (6 bases). Trimming cost V 1 base and J 2 bases, with 9 bases left between them. The CDR3 spans 14 residues. Germline CDR1 and CDR2: MGHRA and YSYEKL. CDR3 residues: CASSQGTATYEQYF. The CDR3 DNA reads as TGCGCCAGCAGCCAAGGGACAGCAACCTACGAGCAGTACTTC.

The gene calls are TRBV5-5 and TRBJ1-1; perhaps TRBD1 as D (6 bases). This CDR3 comprises 13 residues. The germline V and J ends were trimmed by 7 bases and 3 bases, with 13 bases remaining between them. The germline CDR1 and CDR2 sequences are SGHKS and YYEKEE (reference sequence). Written as DNA, the CDR3 is TGTGCCAGCGGAGGGGGGGGGTACACTGAAGCTTTCTTT. It specifies CASGGGGYTEAFF.

The sample holds a few counts of this clonotype. V is TRBV12-3 or TRBV12-4 and J is TRBJ1-1; D is unresolved. This CDR3 is 15 amino acids long. Deletions cut 3 bases from V and 0 bases from J, with 11 bases between. The CDR3 nucleotides are TGTGCCAGCAGTTTGTCGGCGGCCATGAACACTGAAGCTTTCTTT. Translation: CASSLSAAMNTEAFF.

The V call is TRBV12-3 or TRBV12-4, the J call TRBJ2-7; 9 nucleotides line up with TRBD1. CDR3 length equals 15 residues. With 8 bases clipped from V and 5 bases from J, the junction kept 13 bases outside the gene matches. DNA of the CDR3: TGTGCCAGCCGTCTCTCCGGGGACAGGGACCACGAGCAGTACTTC. Amino acid sequence: CASRLSGDRDHEQYF.